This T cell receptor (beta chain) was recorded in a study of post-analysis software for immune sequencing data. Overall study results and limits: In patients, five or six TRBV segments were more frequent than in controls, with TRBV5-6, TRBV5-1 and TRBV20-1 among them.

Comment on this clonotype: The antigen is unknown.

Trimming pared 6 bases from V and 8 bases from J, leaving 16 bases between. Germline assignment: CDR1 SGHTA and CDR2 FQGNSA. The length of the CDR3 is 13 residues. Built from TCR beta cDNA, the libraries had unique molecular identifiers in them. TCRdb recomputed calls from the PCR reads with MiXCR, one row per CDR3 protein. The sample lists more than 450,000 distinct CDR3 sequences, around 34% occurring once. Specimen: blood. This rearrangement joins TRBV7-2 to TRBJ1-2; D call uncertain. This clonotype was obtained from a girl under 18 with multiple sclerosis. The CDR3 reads CASSIHLQDGYTF. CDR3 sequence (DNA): TGTGCCAGCAGTATCCACCTTCAGGACGGCTACACCTTC.